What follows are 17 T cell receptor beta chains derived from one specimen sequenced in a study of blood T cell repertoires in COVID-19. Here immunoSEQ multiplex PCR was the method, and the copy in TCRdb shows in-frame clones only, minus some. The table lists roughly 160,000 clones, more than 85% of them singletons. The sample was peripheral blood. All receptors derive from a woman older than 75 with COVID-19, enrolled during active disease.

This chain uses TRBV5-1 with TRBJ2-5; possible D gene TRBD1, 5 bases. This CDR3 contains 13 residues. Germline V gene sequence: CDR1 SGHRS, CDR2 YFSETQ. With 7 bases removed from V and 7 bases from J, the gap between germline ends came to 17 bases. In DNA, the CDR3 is TGCGCCAGCTCTCCACAGGTGTCGGGGACCCAGTACTTC. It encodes CASSPQVSGTQYF.

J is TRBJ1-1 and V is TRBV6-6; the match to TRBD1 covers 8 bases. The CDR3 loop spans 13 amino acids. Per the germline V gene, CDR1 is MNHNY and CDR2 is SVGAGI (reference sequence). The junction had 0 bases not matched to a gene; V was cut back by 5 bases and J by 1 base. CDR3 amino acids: CASSDRGNTEAFF. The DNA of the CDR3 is TGTGCCAGCAGTGACAGGGGGAACACTGAAGCTTTCTTT.

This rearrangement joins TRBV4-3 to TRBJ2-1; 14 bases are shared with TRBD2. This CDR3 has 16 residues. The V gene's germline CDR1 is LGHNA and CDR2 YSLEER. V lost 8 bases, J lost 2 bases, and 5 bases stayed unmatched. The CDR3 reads CASREGLAGAYNEQFF. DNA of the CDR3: TGCGCCAGCCGAGAGGGACTAGCGGGAGCCTACAATGAGCAGTTCTTC.

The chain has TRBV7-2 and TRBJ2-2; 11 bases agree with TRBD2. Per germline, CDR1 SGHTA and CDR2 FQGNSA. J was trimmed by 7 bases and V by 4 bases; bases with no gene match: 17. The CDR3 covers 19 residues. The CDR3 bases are TGTGCCAGCAGCTCCACCGGGACTAGCGGACTTTTGGCGGGCGGGGAGCTGTTTTTT. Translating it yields CASSSTGTSGLLAGGELFF.

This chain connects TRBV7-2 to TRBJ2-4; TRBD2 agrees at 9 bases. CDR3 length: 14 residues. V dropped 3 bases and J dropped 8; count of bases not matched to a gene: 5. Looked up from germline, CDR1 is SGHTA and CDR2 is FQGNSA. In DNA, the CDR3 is TGTGCCAGCAGCTTGCTCGCGGGGGGGGACATTCAGTACTTC. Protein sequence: CASSLLAGGDIQYF.

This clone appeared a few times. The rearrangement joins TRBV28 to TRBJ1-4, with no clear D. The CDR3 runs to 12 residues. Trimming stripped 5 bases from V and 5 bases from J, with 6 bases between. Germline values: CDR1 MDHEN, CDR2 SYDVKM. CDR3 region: CASSLLNEKLFF. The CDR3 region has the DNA TGTGCCAGCAGTCTTTTAAATGAAAAACTGTTTTTT.

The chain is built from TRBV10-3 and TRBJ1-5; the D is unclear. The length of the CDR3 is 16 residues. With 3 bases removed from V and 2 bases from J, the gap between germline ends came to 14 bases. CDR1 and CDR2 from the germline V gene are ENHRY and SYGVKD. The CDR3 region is CAISEGGFRGNQPQHF. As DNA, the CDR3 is TGTGCCATCAGTGAAGGCGGGTTTCGAGGCAATCAGCCCCAGCATTTT.

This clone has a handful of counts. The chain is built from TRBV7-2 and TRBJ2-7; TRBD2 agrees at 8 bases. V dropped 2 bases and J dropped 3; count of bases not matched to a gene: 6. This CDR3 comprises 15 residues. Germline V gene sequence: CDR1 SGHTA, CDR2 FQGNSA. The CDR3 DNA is TGTGCCAGCAGCTTACAAGCGGGAGAGAACTACGAGCAGTACTTC. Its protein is CASSLQAGENYEQYF. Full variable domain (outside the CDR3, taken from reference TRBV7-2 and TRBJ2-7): GAGVSQSPSNKVTEKGKDVELRCDPISGHTALYWYRQSLGQGLEFLIYFQGNSAPDKSGLPSDRFSAERTGGSVSTLTIQRTQQEDSAVYLCASSLQAGENYEQYFGPGTRLTVT.

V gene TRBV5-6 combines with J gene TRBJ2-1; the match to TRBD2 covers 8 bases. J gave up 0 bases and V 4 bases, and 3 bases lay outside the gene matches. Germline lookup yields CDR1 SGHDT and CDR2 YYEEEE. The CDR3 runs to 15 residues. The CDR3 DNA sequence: TGTGCCAGCAGCAAGCGGGAGAGCTCCTACAATGAGCAGTTCTTC. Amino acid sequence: CASSKRESSYNEQFF.

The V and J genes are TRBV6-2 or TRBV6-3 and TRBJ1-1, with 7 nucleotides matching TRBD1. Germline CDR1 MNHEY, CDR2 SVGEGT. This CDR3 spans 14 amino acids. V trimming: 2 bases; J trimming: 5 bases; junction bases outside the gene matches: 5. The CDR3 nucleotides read TGTGCCAGCAGTTACGATAGGGGGCCAACTGAAGCTTTCTTT. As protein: CASSYDRGPTEAFF.

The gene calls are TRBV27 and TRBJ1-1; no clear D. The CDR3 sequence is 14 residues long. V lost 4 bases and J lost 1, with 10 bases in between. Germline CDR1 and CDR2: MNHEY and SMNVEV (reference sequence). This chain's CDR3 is CASSSGGRNTEAFF. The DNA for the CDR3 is TGTGCCAGCAGTTCTGGAGGGCGGAACACTGAAGCTTTCTTT.

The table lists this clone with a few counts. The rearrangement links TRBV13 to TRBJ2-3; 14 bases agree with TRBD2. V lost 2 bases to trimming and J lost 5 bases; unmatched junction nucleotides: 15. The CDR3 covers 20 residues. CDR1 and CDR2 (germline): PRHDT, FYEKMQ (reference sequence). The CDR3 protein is CASSLRPRLAGGPVGDTQYF. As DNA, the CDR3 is TGTGCCAGCAGCTTACGGCCGCGACTAGCGGGAGGGCCCGTGGGAGATACGCAGTATTTT.

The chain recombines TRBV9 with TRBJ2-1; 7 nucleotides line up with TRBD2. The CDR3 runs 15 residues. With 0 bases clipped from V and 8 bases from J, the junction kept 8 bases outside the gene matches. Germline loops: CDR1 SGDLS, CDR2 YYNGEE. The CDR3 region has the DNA TGTGCCAGCAGCGTAGTGGCGGGAGTCGGGGATGAGCAGTTCTTC. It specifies CASSVVAGVGDEQFF.

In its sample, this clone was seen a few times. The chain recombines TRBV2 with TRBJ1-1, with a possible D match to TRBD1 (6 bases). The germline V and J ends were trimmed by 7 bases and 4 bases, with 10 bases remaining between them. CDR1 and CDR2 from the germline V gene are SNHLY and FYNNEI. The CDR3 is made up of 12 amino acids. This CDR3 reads CASIRRGTEAFF. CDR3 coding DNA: TGTGCCAGCATTCGCAGGGGCACTGAAGCTTTCTTT.

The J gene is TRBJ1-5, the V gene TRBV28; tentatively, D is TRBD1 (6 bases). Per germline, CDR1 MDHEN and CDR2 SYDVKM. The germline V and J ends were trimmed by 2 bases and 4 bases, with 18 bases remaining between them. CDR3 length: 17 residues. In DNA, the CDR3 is TGTGCCAGCAGTTTAGCTAGGGTGGGGGCGAGAAATCAGCCCCAGCATTTT. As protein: CASSLARVGARNQPQHF.

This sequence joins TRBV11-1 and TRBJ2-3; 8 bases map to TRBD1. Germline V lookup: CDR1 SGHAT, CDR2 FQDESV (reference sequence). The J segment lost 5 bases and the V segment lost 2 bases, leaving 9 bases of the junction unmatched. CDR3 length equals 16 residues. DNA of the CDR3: TGTGCCAGCAGCTTAAACGGCAGGGGGCTAGGAGATACGCAGTATTTT. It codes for CASSLNGRGLGDTQYF.

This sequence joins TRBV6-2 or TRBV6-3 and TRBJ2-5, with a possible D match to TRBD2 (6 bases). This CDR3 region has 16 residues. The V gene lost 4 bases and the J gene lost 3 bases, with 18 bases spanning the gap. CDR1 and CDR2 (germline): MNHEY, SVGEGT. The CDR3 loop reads CASSSHPGVFEETQYF. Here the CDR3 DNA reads TGTGCCAGCAGTTCTCACCCGGGGGTTTTTGAAGAGACCCAGTACTTC.